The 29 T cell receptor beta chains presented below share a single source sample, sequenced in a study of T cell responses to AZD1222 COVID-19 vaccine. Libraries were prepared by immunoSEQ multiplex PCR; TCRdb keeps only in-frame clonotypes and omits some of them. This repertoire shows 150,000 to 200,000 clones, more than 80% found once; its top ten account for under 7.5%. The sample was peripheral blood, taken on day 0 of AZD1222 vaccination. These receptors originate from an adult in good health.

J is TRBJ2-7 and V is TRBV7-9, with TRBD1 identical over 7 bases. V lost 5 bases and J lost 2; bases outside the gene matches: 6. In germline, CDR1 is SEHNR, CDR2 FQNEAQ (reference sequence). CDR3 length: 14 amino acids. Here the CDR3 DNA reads TGTGCCAGCAGCCCGACAGGGATCCCCTACGAGCAGTACTTC. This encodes CASSPTGIPYEQYF. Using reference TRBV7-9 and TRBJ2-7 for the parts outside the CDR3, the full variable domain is DTGVSQNPRHKITKRGQNVTFRCDPISEHNRLYWYRQTLGQGPEFLTYFQNEAQLEKSRLLSDRFSAERPKGSFSTLEIQRTEQGDSAMYLCASSPTGIPYEQYFGPGTRLTVT.

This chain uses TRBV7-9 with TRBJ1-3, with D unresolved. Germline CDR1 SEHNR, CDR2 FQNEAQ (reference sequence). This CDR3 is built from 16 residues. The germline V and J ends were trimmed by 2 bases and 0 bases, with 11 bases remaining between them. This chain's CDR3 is CASSLRAQSSGNTIYF. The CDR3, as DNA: TGTGCCAGCAGCTTAAGGGCACAGAGCTCTGGAAACACCATATATTTT.

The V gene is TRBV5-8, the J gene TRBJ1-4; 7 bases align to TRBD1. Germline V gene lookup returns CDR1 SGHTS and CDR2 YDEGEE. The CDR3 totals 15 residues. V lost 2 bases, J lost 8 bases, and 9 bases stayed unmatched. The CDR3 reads CASSFQGGRGEKLFF. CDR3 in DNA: TGTGCCAGCAGCTTTCAGGGGGGGCGCGGCGAAAAACTGTTTTTT.

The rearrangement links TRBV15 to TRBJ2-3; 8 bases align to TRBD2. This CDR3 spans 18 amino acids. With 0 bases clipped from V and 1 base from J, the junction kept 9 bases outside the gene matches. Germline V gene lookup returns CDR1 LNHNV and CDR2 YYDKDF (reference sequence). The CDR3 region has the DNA TGTGCCACCAGCAGAGATCCATCCAGCGGGAGACGCACAGATACGCAGTATTTT. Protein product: CATSRDPSSGRRTDTQYF. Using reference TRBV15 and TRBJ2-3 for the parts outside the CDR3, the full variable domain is DAMVIQNPRYQVTQFGKPVTLSCSQTLNHNVMYWYQQKSSQAPKLLFHYYDKDFNNEADTPDNFQSRRPNTSFCFLDIRSPGLGDTAMYLCATSRDPSSGRRTDTQYFGPGTRLTVL.

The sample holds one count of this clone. CDR3 bases: TGTGCCACCAGCAAAGGGGACCGTCCGGTTGACACTGAAGCTTTCTTT. Its protein product is CATSKGDRPVDTEAFF. The V call is TRBV15, the J call TRBJ1-1; D may be TRBD1 (5 bases). The CDR3 has 16 amino acids. V was clipped by 4 bases and J by 3 bases, with 18 bases between them. Germline loops: CDR1 LNHNV, CDR2 YYDKDF (reference sequence).

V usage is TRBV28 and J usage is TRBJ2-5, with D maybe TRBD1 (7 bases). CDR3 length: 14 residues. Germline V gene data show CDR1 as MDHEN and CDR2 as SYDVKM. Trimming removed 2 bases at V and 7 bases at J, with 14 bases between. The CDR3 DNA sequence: TGTGCCAGCAGTTTAACAAGGGGGCGGGGGACCCAGTACTTC. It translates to CASSLTRGRGTQYF.

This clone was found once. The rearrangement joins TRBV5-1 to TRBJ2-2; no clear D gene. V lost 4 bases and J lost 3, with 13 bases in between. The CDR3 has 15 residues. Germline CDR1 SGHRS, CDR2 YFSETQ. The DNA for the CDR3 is TGCGCCAGCAGCCGTACCTGGACGGACACCGGGGAGCTGTTTTTT. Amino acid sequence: CASSRTWTDTGELFF.

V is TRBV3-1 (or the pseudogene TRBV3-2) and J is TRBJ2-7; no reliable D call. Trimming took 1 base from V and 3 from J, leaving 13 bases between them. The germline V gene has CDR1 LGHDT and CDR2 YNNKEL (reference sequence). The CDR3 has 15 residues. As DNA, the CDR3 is TGTGCCAGCAGCCAAGCGGCGGCAGATAACTACGAGCAGTACTTC. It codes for CASSQAAADNYEQYF.

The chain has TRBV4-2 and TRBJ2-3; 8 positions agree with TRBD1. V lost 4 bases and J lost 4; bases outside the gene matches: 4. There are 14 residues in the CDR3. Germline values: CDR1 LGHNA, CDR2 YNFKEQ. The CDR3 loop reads CASSRTDRADTQYF. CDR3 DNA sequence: TGTGCCAGCAGCCGCACGGACAGGGCAGATACGCAGTATTTT.

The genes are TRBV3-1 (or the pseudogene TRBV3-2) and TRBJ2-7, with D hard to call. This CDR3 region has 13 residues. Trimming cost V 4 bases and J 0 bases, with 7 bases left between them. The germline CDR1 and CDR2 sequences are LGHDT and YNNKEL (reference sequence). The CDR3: CASSPSYSYEQYF. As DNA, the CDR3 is TGTGCCAGCAGCCCCTCTTACTCCTACGAGCAGTACTTC.

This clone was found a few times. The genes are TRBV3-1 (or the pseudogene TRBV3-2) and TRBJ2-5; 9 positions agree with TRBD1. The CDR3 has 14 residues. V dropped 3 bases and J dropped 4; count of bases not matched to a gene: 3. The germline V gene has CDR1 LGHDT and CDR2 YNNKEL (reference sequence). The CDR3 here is CASSQRQGGETQYF. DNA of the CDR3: TGTGCCAGCAGCCAGAGACAGGGGGGAGAGACCCAGTACTTC.

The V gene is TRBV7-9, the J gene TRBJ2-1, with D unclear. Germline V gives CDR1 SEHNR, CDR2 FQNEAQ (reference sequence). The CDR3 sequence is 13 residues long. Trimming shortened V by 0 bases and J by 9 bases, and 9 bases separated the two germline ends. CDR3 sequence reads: CASSLASSPEQFF. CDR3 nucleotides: TGTGCCAGCAGCTTAGCGAGTAGCCCTGAGCAGTTCTTC.

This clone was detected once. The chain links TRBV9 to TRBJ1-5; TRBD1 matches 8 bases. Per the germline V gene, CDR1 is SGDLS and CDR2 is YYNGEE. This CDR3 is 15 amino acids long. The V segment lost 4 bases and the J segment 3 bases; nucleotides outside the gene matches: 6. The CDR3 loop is CASSFTGGPNQPQHF. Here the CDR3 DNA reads TGTGCCAGCAGCTTCACAGGGGGGCCCAATCAGCCCCAGCATTTT.

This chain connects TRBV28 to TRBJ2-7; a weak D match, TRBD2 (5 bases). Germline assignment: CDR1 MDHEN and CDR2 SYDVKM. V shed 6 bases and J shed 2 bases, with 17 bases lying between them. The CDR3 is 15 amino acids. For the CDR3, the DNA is TGTGCCAGCAGCGAAGGGCGGAGGCTTACCTACGAGCAGTACTTC. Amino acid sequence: CASSEGRRLTYEQYF.

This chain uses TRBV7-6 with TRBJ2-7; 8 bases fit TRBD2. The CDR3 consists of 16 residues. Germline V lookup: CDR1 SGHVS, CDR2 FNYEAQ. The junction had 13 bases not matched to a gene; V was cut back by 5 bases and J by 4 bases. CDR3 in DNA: TGTGCCAGCAGCAGCTGGGAAAAGCGGGGGATTTACGAGCAGTACTTC. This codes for CASSSWEKRGIYEQYF.

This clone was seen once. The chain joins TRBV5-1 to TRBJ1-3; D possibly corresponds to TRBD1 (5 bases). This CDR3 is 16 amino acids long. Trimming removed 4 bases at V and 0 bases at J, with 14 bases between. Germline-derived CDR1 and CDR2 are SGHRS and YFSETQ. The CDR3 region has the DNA TGCGCCAGCAGCAGGGAGGGACCCAGCTCTGGAAACACCATATATTTT. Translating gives CASSREGPSSGNTIYF.

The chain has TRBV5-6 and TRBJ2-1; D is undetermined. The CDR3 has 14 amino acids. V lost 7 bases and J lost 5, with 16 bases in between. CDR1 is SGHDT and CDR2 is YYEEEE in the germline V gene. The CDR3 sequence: CASRTDFLDNEQFF. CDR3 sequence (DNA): TGTGCCAGCCGCACGGATTTTCTGGACAATGAGCAGTTCTTC. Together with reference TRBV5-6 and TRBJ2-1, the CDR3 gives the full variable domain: DAGVTQSPTHLIKTRGQQVTLRCSPKSGHDTVSWYQQALGQGPQFIFQYYEEEERQRGNFPDRFSGHQFPNYSSELNVNALLLGDSALYLCASRTDFLDNEQFFGPGTRLTVL.

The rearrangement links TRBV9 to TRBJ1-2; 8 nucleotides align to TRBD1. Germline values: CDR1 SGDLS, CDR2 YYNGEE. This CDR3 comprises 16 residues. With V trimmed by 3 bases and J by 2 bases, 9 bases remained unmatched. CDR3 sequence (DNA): TGTGCCAGCAGCGCCGGACAGGGAAGGGAAAACTATGGCTACACCTTC. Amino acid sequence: CASSAGQGRENYGYTF.

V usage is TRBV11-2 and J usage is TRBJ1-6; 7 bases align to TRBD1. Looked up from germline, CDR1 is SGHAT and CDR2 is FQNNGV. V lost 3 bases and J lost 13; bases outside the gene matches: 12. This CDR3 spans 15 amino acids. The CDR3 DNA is TGTGCCAGCAGCTTCGCGGGACAGTTGGCCAATCCCCTCCACTTT. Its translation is CASSFAGQLANPLHF.

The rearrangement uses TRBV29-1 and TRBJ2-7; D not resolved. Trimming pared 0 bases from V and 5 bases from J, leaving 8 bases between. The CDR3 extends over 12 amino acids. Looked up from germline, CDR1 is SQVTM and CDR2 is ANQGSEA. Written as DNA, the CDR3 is TGCAGCGTTGAAGAACAAGCGAACGAGCAGTACTTC. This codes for CSVEEQANEQYF.

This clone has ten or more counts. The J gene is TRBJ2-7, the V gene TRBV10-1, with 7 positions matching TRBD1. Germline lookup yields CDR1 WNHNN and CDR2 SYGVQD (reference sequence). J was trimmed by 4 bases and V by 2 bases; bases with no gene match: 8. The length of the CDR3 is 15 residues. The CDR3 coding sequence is TGCGCCAGCAGTGAGCCCGACAGGGACGTGTACGAGCAGTACTTC. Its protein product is CASSEPDRDVYEQYF.

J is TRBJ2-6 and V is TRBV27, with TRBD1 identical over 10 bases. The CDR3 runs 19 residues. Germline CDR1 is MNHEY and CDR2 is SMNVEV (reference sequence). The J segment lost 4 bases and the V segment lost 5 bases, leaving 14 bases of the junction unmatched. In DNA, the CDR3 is TGTGCCAGCAGTCCCCGACAGGGGGCGTTGAGTCCCGGGGCCAACGTCCTGACTTTC. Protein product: CASSPRQGALSPGANVLTF.

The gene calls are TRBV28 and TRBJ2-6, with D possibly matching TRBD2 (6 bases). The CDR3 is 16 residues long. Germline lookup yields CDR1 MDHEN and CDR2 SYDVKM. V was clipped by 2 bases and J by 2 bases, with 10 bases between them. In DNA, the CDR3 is TGTGCCAGCAGTTTAAGTCGGGGGACTGGGGCCAACGTCCTGACTTTC. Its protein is CASSLSRGTGANVLTF.

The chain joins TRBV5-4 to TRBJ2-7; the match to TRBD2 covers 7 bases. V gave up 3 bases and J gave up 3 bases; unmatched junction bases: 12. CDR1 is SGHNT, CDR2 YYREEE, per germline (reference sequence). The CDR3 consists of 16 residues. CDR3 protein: CASSSPGRGSFYEQYF. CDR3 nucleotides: TGTGCCAGCAGCTCCCCAGGGCGGGGGAGTTTCTACGAGCAGTACTTC.

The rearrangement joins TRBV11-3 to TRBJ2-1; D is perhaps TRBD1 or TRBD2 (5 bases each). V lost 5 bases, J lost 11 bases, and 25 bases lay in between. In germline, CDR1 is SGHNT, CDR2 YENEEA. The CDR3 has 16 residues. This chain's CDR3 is CASSVKTGTNLGKQFF. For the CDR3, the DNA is TGTGCCAGCAGCGTAAAAACCGGGACCAACCTAGGGAAGCAGTTCTTC.

The CDR3 is CASSLRVWARTNYGYTF. In DNA, the CDR3 is TGTGCCAGCAGTTTAAGGGTCTGGGCCAGAACTAACTATGGCTACACCTTC. The chain carries TRBV28 and TRBJ1-2; no clear D. The CDR3 is made up of 17 amino acids. V was shortened by 2 bases and J by 0 bases, with 16 bases between the two germline ends. Germline assignment: CDR1 MDHEN and CDR2 SYDVKM.

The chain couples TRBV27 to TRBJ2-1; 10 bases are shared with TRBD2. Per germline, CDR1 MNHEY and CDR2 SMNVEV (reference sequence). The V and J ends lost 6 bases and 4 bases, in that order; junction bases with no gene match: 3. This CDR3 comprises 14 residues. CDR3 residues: CASSGLADYNEQFF. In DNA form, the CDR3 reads TGTGCCAGCAGCGGACTAGCGGATTACAATGAGCAGTTCTTC.

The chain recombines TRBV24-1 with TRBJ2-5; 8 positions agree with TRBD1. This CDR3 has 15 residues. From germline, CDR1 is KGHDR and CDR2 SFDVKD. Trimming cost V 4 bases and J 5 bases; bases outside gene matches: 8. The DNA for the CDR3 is TGTGCCACCAGTGACCCTCAGGGGGCAGCGGAGACCCAGTACTTC. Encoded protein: CATSDPQGAAETQYF.

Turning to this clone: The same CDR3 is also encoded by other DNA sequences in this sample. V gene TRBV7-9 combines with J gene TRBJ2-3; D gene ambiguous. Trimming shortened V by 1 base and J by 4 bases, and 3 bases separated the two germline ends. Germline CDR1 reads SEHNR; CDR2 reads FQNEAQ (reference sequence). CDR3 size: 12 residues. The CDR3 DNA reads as TGTGCCAGCAGCTTAGTGGCAGATACGCAGTATTTT. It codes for CASSLVADTQYF.